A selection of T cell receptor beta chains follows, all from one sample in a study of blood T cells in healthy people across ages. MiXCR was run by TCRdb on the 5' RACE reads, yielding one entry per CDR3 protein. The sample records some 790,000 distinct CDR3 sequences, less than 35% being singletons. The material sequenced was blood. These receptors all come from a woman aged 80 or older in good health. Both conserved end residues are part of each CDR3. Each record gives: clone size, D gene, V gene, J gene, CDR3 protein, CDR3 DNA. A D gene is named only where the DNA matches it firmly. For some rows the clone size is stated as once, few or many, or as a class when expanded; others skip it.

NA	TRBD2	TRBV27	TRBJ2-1	CASSFRTSGGVGYNEQFF	TGTGCCAGCAGTTTCCGGACTAGCGGGGGGGTGGGGTACAATGAGCAGTTCTTC
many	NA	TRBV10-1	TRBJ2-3	CASSEPGTTDTQYF	TGCGCCAGCAGTGAGCCCGGGACCACAGATACGCAGTATTTT
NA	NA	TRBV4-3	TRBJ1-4	CASSAYYSSTNEKLFF	TGCGCCAGCAGCGCCTACTACAGTAGCACTAATGAAAAACTGTTTTTT
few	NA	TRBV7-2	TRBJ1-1	CASSLQGGVNTEAFF	TGTGCCAGCAGCCTCCAAGGAGGAGTGAACACTGAAGCTTTCTTT
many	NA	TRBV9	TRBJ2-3	CASSVGIMGTDTQYF	TGTGCCAGCAGCGTAGGGATTATGGGCACAGATACGCAGTATTTT
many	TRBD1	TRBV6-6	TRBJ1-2	CASSWNLGQGEYYGYTF	TGTGCCAGCAGTTGGAATCTGGGACAGGGGGAGTACTATGGCTACACCTTC
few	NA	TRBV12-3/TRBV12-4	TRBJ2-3	CASSLGGGVGADTQYF	TGTGCCAGCAGCCTTGGTGGCGGAGTGGGAGCAGATACGCAGTATTTT
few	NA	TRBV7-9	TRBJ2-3	CASSVSGLIADTQYF	TGTGCCAGCAGCGTATCGGGGCTAATCGCAGATACGCAGTATTTT
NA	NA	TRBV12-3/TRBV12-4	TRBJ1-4	CAGTFGGREKLFF	TGTGCCGGCACCTTTGGGGGGCGAGAAAAACTGTTTTTT
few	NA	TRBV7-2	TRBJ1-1	CASSFRAPAANTEAFF	TGTGCCAGCAGCTTCCGGGCCCCGGCGGCGAACACTGAAGCTTTCTTT
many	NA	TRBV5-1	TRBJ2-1	CASSSGQWNEQFF	TGCGCCAGCAGCTCAGGACAATGGAATGAGCAGTTCTTC
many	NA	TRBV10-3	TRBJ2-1	CAISYGNSYNEQFF	TGTGCCATCAGTTATGGAAACAGCTACAATGAGCAGTTCTTC
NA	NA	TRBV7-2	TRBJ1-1	CASSLALGKNTEAFF	TGTGCCAGCAGCTTAGCGCTTGGAAAGAACACTGAAGCTTTCTTT
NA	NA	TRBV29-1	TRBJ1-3	CSVEGWGNTIYF	TGCAGCGTTGAAGGATGGGGAAACACCATATATTTT
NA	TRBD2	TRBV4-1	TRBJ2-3	CASSPYGSGGAGDTQYF	TGCGCCAGCAGCCCCTACGGTAGCGGGGGGGCCGGGGATACGCAGTATTTT
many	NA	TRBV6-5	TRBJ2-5	CASSYRGPRGRVEETQYF	TGTGCCAGCAGTTACCGCGGCCCCCGGGGGCGAGTGGAGGAGACCCAGTACTTC
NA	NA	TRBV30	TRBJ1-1	CAWSPGHLNTEAFF	TGTGCCTGGAGTCCGGGACATTTGAACACTGAAGCTTTCTTT
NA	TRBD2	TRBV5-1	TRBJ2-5	CASSWGLAGGPETQYF	TGCGCCAGCAGCTGGGGACTAGCGGGGGGGCCGGAGACCCAGTACTTC
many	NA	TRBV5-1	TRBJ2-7	CASSLVSTSYEQYF	TGCGCCAGCAGCTTGGTTTCGACCTCCTACGAGCAGTACTTC
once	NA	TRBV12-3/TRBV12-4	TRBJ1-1	CASSLMGGLNTEAFF	TGTGCCAGCAGTTTAATGGGGGGTTTGAACACTGAAGCTTTCTTT
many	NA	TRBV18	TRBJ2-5	CASSPNTQETQYF	TGTGCCAGCAGTCCAAACACCCAGGAGACCCAGTACTTC
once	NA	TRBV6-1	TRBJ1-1	CASSEAWGSTEAFF	TGTGCCAGCAGTGAAGCTTGGGGGAGCACTGAAGCTTTCTTT
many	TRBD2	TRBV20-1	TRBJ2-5	CSAIGLASQETQYF	TGCAGTGCTATAGGACTAGCTAGCCAAGAGACCCAGTACTTC
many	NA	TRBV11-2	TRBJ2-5	CASSLGVEETQYF	TGTGCCAGCAGCTTAGGAGTCGAGGAGACCCAGTACTTC
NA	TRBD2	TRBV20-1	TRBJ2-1	CSARDSGGARIELFF	TGCAGTGCTAGAGATAGCGGGGGGGCCAGAATTGAGCTGTTCTTC
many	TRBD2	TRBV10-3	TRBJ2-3	CAISGTRGGAIRTDTQYF	TGTGCCATCAGTGGTACACGCGGGGGGGCCATTCGCACAGATACGCAGTATTTT
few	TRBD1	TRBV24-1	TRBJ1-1	CATRGSGTGDTEAFF	TGTGCCACCAGGGGTTCCGGGACAGGGGACACTGAAGCTTTCTTT
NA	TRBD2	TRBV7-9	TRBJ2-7	CASSYGTSGRFDEQYF	TGTGCCAGCAGCTACGGGACTAGCGGGAGGTTCGACGAGCAGTACTTC
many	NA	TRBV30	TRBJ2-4	CAWSVPYSGAKNIQYF	TGTGCCTGGAGTGTACCCTATTCGGGAGCCAAAAACATTCAGTACTTC